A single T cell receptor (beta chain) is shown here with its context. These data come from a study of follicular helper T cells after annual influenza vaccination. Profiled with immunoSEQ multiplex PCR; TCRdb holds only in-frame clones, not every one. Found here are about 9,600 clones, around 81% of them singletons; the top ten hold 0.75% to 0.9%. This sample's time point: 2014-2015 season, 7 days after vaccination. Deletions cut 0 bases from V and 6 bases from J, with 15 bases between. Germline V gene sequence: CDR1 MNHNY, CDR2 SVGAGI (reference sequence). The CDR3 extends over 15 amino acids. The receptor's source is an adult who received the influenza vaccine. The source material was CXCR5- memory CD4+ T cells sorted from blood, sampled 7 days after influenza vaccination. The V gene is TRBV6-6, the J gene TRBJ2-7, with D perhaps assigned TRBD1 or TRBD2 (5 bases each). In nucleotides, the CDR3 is TGTGCCAGCAGTTACTCGGGGCAGGGCGGGTTCGAGCAGTACTTC. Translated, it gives CASSYSGQGGFEQYF.